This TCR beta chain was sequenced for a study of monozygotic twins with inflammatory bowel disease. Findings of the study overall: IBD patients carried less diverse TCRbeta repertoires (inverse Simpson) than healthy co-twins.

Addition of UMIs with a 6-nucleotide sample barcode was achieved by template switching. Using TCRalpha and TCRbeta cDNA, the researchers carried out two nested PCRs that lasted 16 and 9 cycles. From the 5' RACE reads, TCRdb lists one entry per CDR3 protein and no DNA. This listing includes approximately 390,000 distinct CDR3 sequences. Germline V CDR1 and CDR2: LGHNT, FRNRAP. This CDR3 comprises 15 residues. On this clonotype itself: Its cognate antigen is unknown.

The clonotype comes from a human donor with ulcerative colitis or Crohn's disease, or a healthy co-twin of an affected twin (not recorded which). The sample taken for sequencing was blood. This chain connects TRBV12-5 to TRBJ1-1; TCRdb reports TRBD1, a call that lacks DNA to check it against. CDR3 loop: CASGKGGARHTEAFF. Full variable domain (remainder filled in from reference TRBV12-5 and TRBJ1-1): DARVTQTPRHKVTEMGQEVTMRCQPILGHNTVFWYRQTMMQGLELLAYFRNRAPLDDSGMPKDRFSAEMPDATLATLKIQPSEPRDSAVYFCASGKGGARHTEAFFGQGTRLTVV.